These 6 T cell receptor beta chains share one sample of origin, sequenced in a study of cytomegalovirus exposure and HLA in healthy donors. The PCR had 60 Vbeta and 13 Jbeta primers. Some clones are missing from TCRdb's copy, which holds only in-frame ones; the method was immunoSEQ multiplex PCR. The table records some 110,000 clones, around 75% of them present only once. Sequences were obtained from PBMCs. Receptor source: a man in his thirties or forties in good health and CMV-seropositive.

The chain combines TRBV5-1 with TRBJ2-3; 7 bases fit TRBD1. V was pared by 3 bases and J by 3 bases, with 16 bases of the junction left unmatched. The CDR3 runs 18 residues. Germline lookup yields CDR1 SGHRS and CDR2 YFSETQ. CDR3 region: CASSSSTATGRATDTQYF. The CDR3 nucleotides are TGCGCCAGCAGCTCCTCAACCGCGACAGGGAGAGCGACAGATACGCAGTATTTT.

A single count supports this clone. The chain links TRBV5-1 to TRBJ2-7; 8 nucleotides line up with TRBD1. Germline CDR1 reads SGHRS; CDR2 reads YFSETQ. The CDR3 loop spans 16 amino acids. The V segment lost 4 bases and the J segment 5 bases; nucleotides outside the gene matches: 14. This chain's CDR3 is CASSARSQGARDEQYF. In DNA, the CDR3 is TGCGCCAGCAGCGCTAGGAGCCAGGGGGCGCGCGACGAGCAGTACTTC.

The rearrangement joins TRBV4-3 to TRBJ2-5; 7 nucleotides line up with TRBD1. The CDR3 is made up of 16 amino acids. J lost 1 base, V lost 0 bases, and 5 bases had no gene match. Germline CDR1 reads LGHNA; CDR2 reads YSLEER. The CDR3 reads CASSQDRAGGQETQYF. The CDR3 region has the DNA TGCGCCAGCAGCCAAGATAGGGCAGGGGGCCAAGAGACCCAGTACTTC.

With respect to this clone: The sample holds other DNA sequences that translate to the same CDR3. The genes are TRBV27 and TRBJ2-1; 8 positions agree with TRBD1. Germline lookup yields CDR1 MNHEY and CDR2 SMNVEV (reference sequence). CDR3 length equals 15 residues. After removal of 2 bases from V and 3 bases from J, the junction contained 3 bases not matched to a gene. As DNA, the CDR3 is TGTGCCAGCAGTTTAGGACAGGGAGGCTACAATGAGCAGTTCTTC. Translation gives CASSLGQGGYNEQFF.

V is TRBV18 and J is TRBJ2-1; 14 bases map to TRBD2. The CDR3 sequence is 18 residues long. Germline CDR1 reads KGHSH; CDR2 reads LQKENI. The V and J ends lost 5 bases and 10 bases, in that order; junction bases with no gene match: 16. The CDR3, as DNA: TGTGCCAGCTCAACCTACCACTCGACTAGCGGGGGGGCCGGGGAGCAGTTCTTC. As protein: CASSTYHSTSGGAGEQFF.

The rearrangement joins TRBV20-1 to TRBJ1-2; D remains ambiguous. Trimming took off 7 bases at V and 7 bases at J, with 13 bases between the two ends. The CDR3 length is 11 residues. CDR1 and CDR2 from the germline V gene are DFQATT and SNEGSKA (reference sequence). CDR3 sequence: CSVNPGFGYTF. CDR3 in DNA: TGCAGTGTAAACCCGGGGTTTGGCTACACCTTC.